The 8 T cell receptor beta chains below all came from one sample that was sequenced in a study of fetal regulatory T cell absence and autoimmunity. Profiling relied on immunoSEQ multiplex PCR, and the TCRdb table lists in-frame clones only, not all of them. Among some 44,000 clones listed, roughly 83% were seen once. Sequenced sample: cord blood. These receptors all stem from a newborn boy with IPEX syndrome.

V gene TRBV19 combines with J gene TRBJ2-5; D may be TRBD1 (5 bases). CDR1 is LNHDA and CDR2 is SQIVND in the germline V gene (reference sequence). V gave up 1 base and J gave up 6 bases, with 9 bases separating them. The CDR3 is made up of 13 amino acids. The CDR3 sequence is CASSIVDTKTQYF. DNA for the CDR3: TGTGCCAGTAGTATAGTGGACACCAAGACCCAGTACTTC. Full variable domain (remainder filled in from reference TRBV19 and TRBJ2-5): DGGITQSPKYLFRKEGQNVTLSCEQNLNHDAMYWYRQDPGQGLRLIYYSQIVNDFQKGDIAEGYSVSREKKESFPLTVTSAQKNPTAFYLCASSIVDTKTQYFGPGTRLLVL.

V gene TRBV19 combines with J gene TRBJ1-5; no reliable D call. V lost 2 bases and J lost 5, with 13 bases in between. Germline lookup yields CDR1 LNHDA and CDR2 SQIVND (reference sequence). CDR3 length: 15 residues. In DNA, the CDR3 is TGTGCCAGTAGTATAAGGGAATATGGGGATCAGCCCCAGCATTTT. Its protein is CASSIREYGDQPQHF.

This rearrangement joins TRBV7-2 to TRBJ1-4, with D perhaps matching TRBD1 (6 bases). Germline assignment: CDR1 SGHTA and CDR2 FQGNSA. Trimming stripped 5 bases from V and 6 bases from J, with 13 bases between. This CDR3 comprises 14 residues. The CDR3 loop is CASSRRAGDEKLFF. The CDR3 DNA follows: TGTGCCAGCAGCCGCCGCGCAGGGGATGAAAAACTGTTTTTT.

As regards this clone: Other DNA sequences of this sample code for an identical CDR3. J is TRBJ1-5 and V is TRBV18; D not certain. Germline values: CDR1 KGHSH, CDR2 LQKENI. The CDR3 length is 13 residues. The V end lost 1 base, the J end lost 2 bases, and 3 bases lay between the germline ends. This CDR3 is CASSPQGNQPQHF. The CDR3 DNA follows: TGTGCCAGCTCACCACAGGGCAATCAGCCCCAGCATTTT.

The chain employs TRBV10-3 and TRBJ2-7; D unresolved. The length of the CDR3 is 12 residues. Trimming stripped 6 bases from V and 2 bases from J, with 8 bases between. CDR1 ENHRY and CDR2 SYGVKD come from the germline V gene. CDR3 residues: CAISTPTYEQYF. DNA for the CDR3: TGTGCCATCAGCACCCCAACCTACGAGCAGTACTTC.

This clone has only a few counts. The rearrangement links TRBV19 to TRBJ2-1, with a possible D match to TRBD1 (6 bases). Trimming pared 5 bases from V and 7 bases from J, leaving 12 bases between. The CDR3 extends over 13 amino acids. Germline CDR1 reads LNHDA; CDR2 reads SQIVND (reference sequence). CDR3 sequence reads: CASSSQRGNEQFF. The CDR3 DNA follows: TGTGCCAGTAGTTCCCAAAGGGGGAATGAGCAGTTCTTC.

The chain carries TRBV30 and TRBJ2-3; TRBD2 matches 9 bases. The V gene's germline CDR1 is GTSNPN and CDR2 SVGIG (reference sequence). The CDR3 is 13 amino acids. The trim removed 0 bases at V and 7 bases at J, leaving 2 bases unmatched. The CDR3 nucleotides read TGTGCCTGGAGTGTGCTAGCGGGGAATACGCAGTATTTT. It codes for CAWSVLAGNTQYF.

The CDR3 sequence is CAIRGTGYNEKLFF. Here the CDR3 DNA reads TGTGCCATCAGGGGGACAGGGTATAATGAAAAACTGTTTTTT. The chain links TRBV10-3 to TRBJ1-4, with TRBD1 identical over 9 bases. This CDR3 spans 14 amino acids. Trimming removed 6 bases from V and 4 bases from J; junction bases left unmatched: 3. CDR1 and CDR2 (germline): ENHRY, SYGVKD.